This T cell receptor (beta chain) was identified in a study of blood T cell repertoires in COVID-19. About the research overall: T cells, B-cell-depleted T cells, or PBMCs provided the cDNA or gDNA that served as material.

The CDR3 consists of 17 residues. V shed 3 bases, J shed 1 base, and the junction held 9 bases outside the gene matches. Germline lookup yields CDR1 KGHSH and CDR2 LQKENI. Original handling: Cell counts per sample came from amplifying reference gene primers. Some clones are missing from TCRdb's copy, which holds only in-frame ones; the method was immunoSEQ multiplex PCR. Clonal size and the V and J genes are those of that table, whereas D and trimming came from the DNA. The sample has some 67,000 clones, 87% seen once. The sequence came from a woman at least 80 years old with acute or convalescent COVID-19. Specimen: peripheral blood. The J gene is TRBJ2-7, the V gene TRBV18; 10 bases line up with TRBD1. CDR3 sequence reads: CASSPMPMGQGSYEQYF. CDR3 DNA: TGTGCCAGCTCACCGATGCCGATGGGACAGGGGTCCTACGAGCAGTACTTC.